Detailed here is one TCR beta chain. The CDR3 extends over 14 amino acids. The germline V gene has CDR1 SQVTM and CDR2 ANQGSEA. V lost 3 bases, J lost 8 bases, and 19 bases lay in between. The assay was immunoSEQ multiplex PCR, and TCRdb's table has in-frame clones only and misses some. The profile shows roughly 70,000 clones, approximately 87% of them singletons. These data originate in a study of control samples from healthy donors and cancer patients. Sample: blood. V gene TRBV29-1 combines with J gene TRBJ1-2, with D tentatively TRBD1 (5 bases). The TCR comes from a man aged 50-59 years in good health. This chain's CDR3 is CSVEEARAIGGYTF. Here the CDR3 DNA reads TGCAGCGTTGAGGAGGCCAGGGCCATCGGGGGCTACACCTTC.